The next 10 T cell receptor beta chains were all read from a single sample in a study of identical twins. TCRdb called the 5' RACE reads again in MiXCR, with one record for every CDR3 protein. The profile shows 690,000 or so distinct CDR3 sequences, 5.5% to 6.5% of them singletons. What was sequenced was naive T cells sorted from blood. The receptors come from a man aged 18-30 years in good health.

This clonotype turned up a few times. The chain combines TRBV7-9 with TRBJ2-1, with 9 bases lining up with TRBD2. Germline V gene lookup returns CDR1 SEHNR and CDR2 FQNEAQ (reference sequence). The V gene end was trimmed by 7 bases and the J gene end by 2 bases; junction bases not matched to a gene: 3. The CDR3 runs 14 residues. The CDR3 protein is CASIIAGAYNEQFF. CDR3 DNA: TGTGCCAGCATCATAGCGGGAGCCTACAATGAGCAGTTCTTC.

This clonotype was counted at least ten times. The genes are TRBV4-1 and TRBJ1-5; TRBD1 agrees at 7 bases. The V gene end was trimmed by 4 bases and the J gene end by 2 bases; junction bases not matched to a gene: 8. Germline V gene sequence: CDR1 MGHRA, CDR2 YSYEKL. The CDR3 runs to 16 residues. The CDR3 sequence is CASSRLPGGGNQPQHF. The DNA for the CDR3 is TGCGCCAGCAGCCGACTTCCAGGGGGAGGCAATCAGCCCCAGCATTTT.

The chain recombines TRBV7-2 with TRBJ1-4; TRBD1 might be the D (5 bases). The V end lost 5 bases, the J end lost 8 bases, and 18 bases lay between the germline ends. The CDR3 length is 15 residues. The germline V gene has CDR1 SGHTA and CDR2 FQGNSA. The CDR3 spells CASSVVQAGGEKLFF. As DNA, the CDR3 is TGTGCCAGCAGCGTCGTACAGGCCGGGGGAGAAAAACTGTTTTTT.

This clonotype was recorded many times. This rearrangement joins TRBV5-1 to TRBJ2-3, with D tentatively TRBD2 (6 bases). Trimming removed 7 bases from V and 1 base from J, with 16 bases in between. There are 15 residues in the CDR3. Germline CDR1 reads SGHRS; CDR2 reads YFSETQ. The CDR3 is CASGGELDGTDTQYF. CDR3 nucleotides: TGCGCCAGCGGAGGGGAATTAGACGGCACAGATACGCAGTATTTT.

This clonotype turned up a few times. This rearrangement joins TRBV6-1 to TRBJ2-1; 8 nucleotides agree with TRBD2. Germline-derived CDR1 and CDR2 are MNHNS and SASEGT. V dropped 5 bases and J dropped 3; count of bases not matched to a gene: 12. The CDR3 runs 17 residues. In nucleotides, the CDR3 is TGTGCCAGCAGTCGCGCATCTCAGCGGGAGTACTACAATGAGCAGTTCTTC. Translating gives CASSRASQREYYNEQFF.

This clonotype was seen at least ten times. The chain is built from TRBV5-1 and TRBJ2-5; perhaps TRBD1 as D (6 bases). V dropped 5 bases and J dropped 2 bases, with 13 bases sitting between them. The CDR3 is made up of 14 amino acids. Germline V lookup: CDR1 SGHRS, CDR2 YFSETQ. The CDR3 DNA reads TGCGCCAGCAGTTCGACAGGAGATCAAGAGACCCAGTACTTC. Translated: CASSSTGDQETQYF.

This clonotype was recorded many times. The genes are TRBV20-1 and TRBJ2-5; 13 nucleotides align to TRBD2. CDR1 DFQATT and CDR2 SNEGSKA come from the germline V gene (reference sequence). The CDR3 runs 15 residues. The J segment lost 2 bases and the V segment lost 7 bases, leaving 7 bases of the junction unmatched. The CDR3: CSVKLAGGPQETQYF. The CDR3 region has the DNA TGCAGTGTTAAACTAGCGGGAGGGCCGCAAGAGACCCAGTACTTC.

Comment on this clonotype: This may arise from a read error, as a much more abundant clone is one base away. The V gene is TRBV28, the J gene TRBJ2-7; D not certain. The ends were cut back, 3 bases at V and 5 bases at J, with 2 bases in the middle. This CDR3 has 10 residues. CDR1 is MDHEN, CDR2 SYDVKM, per germline. The DNA of the CDR3 is TGTGCCAGCAGTTTTGACGAGCAGTACTTC. It yields the protein CASSFDEQYF.

This clonotype was recorded many times. The rearrangement links TRBV18 to TRBJ2-1; 8 nucleotides match TRBD2. Germline CDR1 is KGHSH and CDR2 is LQKENI. Trimming took 3 bases from V and 9 from J; bases not matched to a gene: 7. CDR3 length equals 14 residues. The CDR3 DNA sequence: TGTGCCAGCTCACCTTCTGCGGGAGGAAGTGAGCAGTTCTTC. The encoded protein is CASSPSAGGSEQFF. The full variable domain, with the rest looked up from reference TRBV18 and TRBJ2-1, is NAGVMQNPRHLVRRRGQEARLRCSPMKGHSHVYWYRQLPEEGLKFMVYLQKENIIDESGMPKERFSAEFPKEGPSILRIQQVVRGDSAAYFCASSPSAGGSEQFFGPGTRLTVL.

This clonotype was seen repeatedly, ten times or more. This chain connects TRBV7-3 to TRBJ2-1; 7 positions match TRBD2. CDR3 size: 16 residues. Germline V gene data show CDR1 as SGHTA and CDR2 as FQGTGA. After removal of 6 bases from V and 4 bases from J, the junction contained 12 bases not matched to a gene. The DNA for the CDR3 is TGTGCCAGCAGTTCACCCGGGACTAAGACATACAATGAGCAGTTCTTC. This gives the protein CASSSPGTKTYNEQFF.